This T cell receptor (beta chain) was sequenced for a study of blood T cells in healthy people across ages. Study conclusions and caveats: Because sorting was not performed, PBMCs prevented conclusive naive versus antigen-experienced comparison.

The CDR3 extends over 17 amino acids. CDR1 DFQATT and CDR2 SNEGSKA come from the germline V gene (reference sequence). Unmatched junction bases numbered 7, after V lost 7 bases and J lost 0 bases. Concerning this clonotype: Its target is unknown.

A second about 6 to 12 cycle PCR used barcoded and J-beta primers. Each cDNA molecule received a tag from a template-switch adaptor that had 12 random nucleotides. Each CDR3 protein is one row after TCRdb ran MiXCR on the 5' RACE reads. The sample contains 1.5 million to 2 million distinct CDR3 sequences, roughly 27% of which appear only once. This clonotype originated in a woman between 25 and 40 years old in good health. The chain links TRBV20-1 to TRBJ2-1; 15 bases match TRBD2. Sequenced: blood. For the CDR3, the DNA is TGCAGTGTTCCGGGACTAGCGGGGGGAACCTCCTACAATGAGCAGTTCTTC. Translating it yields CSVPGLAGGTSYNEQFF.